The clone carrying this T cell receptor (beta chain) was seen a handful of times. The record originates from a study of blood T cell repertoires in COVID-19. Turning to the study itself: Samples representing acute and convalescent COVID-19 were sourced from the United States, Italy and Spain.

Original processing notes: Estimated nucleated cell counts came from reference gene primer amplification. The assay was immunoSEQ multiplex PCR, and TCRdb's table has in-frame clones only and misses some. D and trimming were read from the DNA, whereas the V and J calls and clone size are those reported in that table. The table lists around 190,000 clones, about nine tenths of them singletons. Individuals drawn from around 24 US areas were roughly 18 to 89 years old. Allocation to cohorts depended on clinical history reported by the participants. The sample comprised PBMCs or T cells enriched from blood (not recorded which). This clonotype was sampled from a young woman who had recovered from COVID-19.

CDR3 amino acids: CASSIAGVMYEQYF. Written as DNA, the CDR3 is TGTGCCAGCAGTATAGCGGGAGTGATGTACGAGCAGTACTTC. V is TRBV2 and J is TRBJ2-7; 9 bases align to TRBD2. Germline V lookup: CDR1 SNHLY, CDR2 FYNNEI. This CDR3 is built from 14 residues. With 5 bases clipped from V and 4 bases from J, the junction kept 6 bases outside the gene matches.